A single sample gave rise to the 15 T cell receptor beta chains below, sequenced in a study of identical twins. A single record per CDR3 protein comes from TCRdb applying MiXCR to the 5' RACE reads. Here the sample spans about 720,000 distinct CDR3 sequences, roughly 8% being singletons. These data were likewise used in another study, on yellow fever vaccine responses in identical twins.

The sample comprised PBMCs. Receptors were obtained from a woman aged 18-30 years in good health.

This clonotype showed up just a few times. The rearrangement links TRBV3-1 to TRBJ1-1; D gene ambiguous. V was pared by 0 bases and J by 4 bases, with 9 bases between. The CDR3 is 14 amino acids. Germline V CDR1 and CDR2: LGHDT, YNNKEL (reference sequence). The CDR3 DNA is TGTGCCAGCAGCCAAGATATGAGGGTCACTGAAGCTTTCTTT. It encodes CASSQDMRVTEAFF.

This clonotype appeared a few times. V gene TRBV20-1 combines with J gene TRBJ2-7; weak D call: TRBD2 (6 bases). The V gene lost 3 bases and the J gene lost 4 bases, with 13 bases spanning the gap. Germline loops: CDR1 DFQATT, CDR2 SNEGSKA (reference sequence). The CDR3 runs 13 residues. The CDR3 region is CSARAGMLYEQYF. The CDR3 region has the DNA TGCAGTGCTAGGGCGGGGATGTTGTACGAGCAGTACTTC.

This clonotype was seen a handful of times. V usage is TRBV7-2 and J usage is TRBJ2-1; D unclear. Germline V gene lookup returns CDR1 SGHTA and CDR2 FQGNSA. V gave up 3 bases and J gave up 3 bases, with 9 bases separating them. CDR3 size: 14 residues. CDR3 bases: TGTGCCAGCAGCTTTTCCCTCCTCTACAATGAGCAGTTCTTC. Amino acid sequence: CASSFSLLYNEQFF.

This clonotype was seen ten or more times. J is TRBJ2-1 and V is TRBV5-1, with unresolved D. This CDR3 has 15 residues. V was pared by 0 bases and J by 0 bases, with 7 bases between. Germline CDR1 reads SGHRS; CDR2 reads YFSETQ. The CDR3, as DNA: TGCGCCAGCAGCTTGGAGGTAGGCTCCTACAATGAGCAGTTCTTC. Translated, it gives CASSLEVGSYNEQFF.

The CDR3 sequence is CASSQGGTTSGPNTDTQYF. DNA of the CDR3: TGCGCCAGCAGCCAAGGAGGGACTACTAGCGGGCCCAACACAGATACGCAGTATTTT. This sequence joins TRBV4-1 and TRBJ2-3; 9 bases fit TRBD2. After removal of 1 base from V and 2 bases from J, the junction contained 13 bases not matched to a gene. This CDR3 region has 19 residues. CDR1 is MGHRA, CDR2 YSYEKL, per germline.

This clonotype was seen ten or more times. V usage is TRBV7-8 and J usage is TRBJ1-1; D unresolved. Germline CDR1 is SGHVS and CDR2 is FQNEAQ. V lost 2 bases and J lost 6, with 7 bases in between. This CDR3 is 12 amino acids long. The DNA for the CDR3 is TGTGCCAGCAGCTTAACTCGGGCTGAAGCTTTCTTT. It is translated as CASSLTRAEAFF.

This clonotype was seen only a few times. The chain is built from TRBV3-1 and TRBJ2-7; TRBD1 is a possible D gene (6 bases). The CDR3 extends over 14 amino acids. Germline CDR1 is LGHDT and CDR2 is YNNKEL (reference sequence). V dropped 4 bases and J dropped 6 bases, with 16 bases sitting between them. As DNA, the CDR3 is TGTGCCAGCAGCCCTAGCCCCAGGGGTAGCGAGCAGTACTTC. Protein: CASSPSPRGSEQYF.

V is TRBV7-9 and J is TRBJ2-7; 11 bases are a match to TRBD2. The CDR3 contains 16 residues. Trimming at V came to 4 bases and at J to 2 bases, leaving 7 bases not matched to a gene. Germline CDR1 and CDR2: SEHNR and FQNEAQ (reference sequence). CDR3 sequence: CASSSSGRTVAYEQYF. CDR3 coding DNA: TGTGCCAGCAGCTCTAGCGGGAGGACCGTAGCCTACGAGCAGTACTTC.

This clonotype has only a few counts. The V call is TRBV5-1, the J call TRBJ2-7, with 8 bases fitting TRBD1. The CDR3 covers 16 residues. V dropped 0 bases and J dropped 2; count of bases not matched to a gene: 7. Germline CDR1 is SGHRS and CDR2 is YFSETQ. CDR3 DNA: TGCGCCAGCAGCTTGGGACAGGGGACATTCCCCTACGAGCAGTACTTC. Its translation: CASSLGQGTFPYEQYF.

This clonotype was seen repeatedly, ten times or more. The CDR3 here is CASSQISYEQYF. CDR3 DNA sequence: TGTGCCAGCAGTCAGATATCCTACGAGCAGTACTTC. The chain has TRBV6-6 and TRBJ2-7; D remains ambiguous. This CDR3 has 12 amino acids. V lost 5 bases to trimming and J lost 1 base, with 6 bases between them. Germline CDR1 MNHNY, CDR2 SVGAGI (reference sequence).

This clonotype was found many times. CDR3 bases: TGTGCCAGCAGCCGCTTTCGGACAGGTTCCAATGAGCAGTTCTTC. Residues: CASSRFRTGSNEQFF. V gene TRBV7-2 combines with J gene TRBJ2-1; 7 bases agree with TRBD1. J lost 6 bases, V lost 5 bases, and 10 bases had no gene match. The CDR3 consists of 15 residues. Germline V gene lookup returns CDR1 SGHTA and CDR2 FQGNSA.

CDR3 coding DNA: TGTGCCAGCACTGGGGCGACAGATACGCAGTATTTT. Translated, it gives CASTGATDTQYF. The chain couples TRBV6-5 to TRBJ2-3; D is possibly TRBD1 (5 bases). Trimming took 7 bases from V and 3 from J, leaving 8 bases between them. Looked up from germline, CDR1 is MNHEY and CDR2 is SVGAGI. CDR3 length: 12 amino acids.

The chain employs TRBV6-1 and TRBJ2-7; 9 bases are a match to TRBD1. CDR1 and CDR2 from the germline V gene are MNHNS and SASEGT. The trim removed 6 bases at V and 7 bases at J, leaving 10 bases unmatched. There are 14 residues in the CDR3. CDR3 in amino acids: CASSRQGGPREQYF. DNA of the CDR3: TGTGCCAGCAGCCGACAGGGGGGCCCGAGGGAGCAGTACTTC.

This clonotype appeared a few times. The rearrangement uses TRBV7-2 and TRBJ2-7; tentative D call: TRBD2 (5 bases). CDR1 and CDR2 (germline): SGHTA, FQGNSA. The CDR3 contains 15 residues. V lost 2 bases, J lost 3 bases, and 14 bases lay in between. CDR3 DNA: TGTGCCAGCAGCTTATCGGTGGGAGAAGGCTACGAGCAGTACTTC. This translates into CASSLSVGEGYEQYF.

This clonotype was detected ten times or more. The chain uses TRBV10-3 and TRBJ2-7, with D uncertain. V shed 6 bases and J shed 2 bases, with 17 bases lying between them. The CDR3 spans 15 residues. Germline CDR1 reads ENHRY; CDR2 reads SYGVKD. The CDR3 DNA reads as TGTGCCATCAGCGGCTACGACCCAGGAGCCTACGAGCAGTACTTC. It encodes CAISGYDPGAYEQYF.